This T cell receptor beta chain emerged from a study of blood T cell repertoires in COVID-19. Study-wide background: The United States, Italy and Spain supplied acute and convalescent COVID-19 samples. The analysed material was cDNA or gDNA that came from T cells, B-cell-depleted T cells, or PBMCs.

There are 11 residues in the CDR3. Trimming removed 6 bases at V and 8 bases at J, with 10 bases between. The V gene's germline CDR1 is MNHEY and CDR2 SVGAGI. How the authors handled the data: Estimation of nucleated cell counts relied on the amplification of reference gene primers. TCRdb's table, derived via immunoSEQ multiplex PCR, lists solely in-frame clones and lacks some. The DNA was the basis for D and trimming; V, J and clone size are from that table. There are just under 250,000 clones in the sample; more than 75% occur only once, and roughly 3% lies in the top ten. The sample was peripheral blood. The rearrangement joins TRBV6-5 to TRBJ1-2; TRBD1 might be the D (5 bases). The TCR originated in a woman in her thirties who had recovered from COVID-19. The CDR3 spells CASRGAGGYTF. The CDR3 DNA reads TGTGCCAGCAGAGGGGCCGGGGGCTACACCTTC.